This T cell receptor (beta chain) originates from a study of CD8 T cells in Susac syndrome. Study information: Active disease was present in about 6 of the sequenced Susac syndrome patients, and remission in 8 or 9. The Susac syndrome patients were therapy-naive, on corticosteroids, or on intravenous immunoglobulin alone at blood draw.

With random hexamers, reverse transcription was performed on roughly 0.5 to 1 ug of RNA. By means of immunoSEQ multiplex PCR, TCR beta CDR3 spanning 54 Vbeta and 13 Jbeta underwent amplification. TCRdb re-analysed the immunoSEQ multiplex PCR reads in MiXCR, keeping a single row per CDR3 protein. The sample has 75,000 to 100,000 distinct CDR3 sequences, over 90% seen once. From germline, CDR1 is SGHRS and CDR2 YFSETQ. CDR3 length: 14 amino acids. V trimming: 2 bases; J trimming: 6 bases; junction bases outside the gene matches: 5. TCR beta from blood CD8+ and CD4+ T cells was sequenced. This clonotype originated in a human donor with Susac syndrome. The sample comprised CD8+ T cells from PBMCs. The rearrangement uses TRBV5-1 and TRBJ2-7; 10 bases fit TRBD1. CDR3 DNA: TGCGCCAGCAGCTTCGGGACAGGGGTAGGCGAGCAGTACTTC. The encoded protein is CASSFGTGVGEQYF.